The clone carrying this T cell receptor (beta chain) was counted a single time. What it recognizes is unknown. Measured with immunoSEQ multiplex PCR; TCRdb has only the in-frame clones, and not every one. The sample shows fewer than 60,000 clones, approximately 86% of them seen only once. Autoimmune disease history or systemic immunosuppression barred patients. The junction had 4 bases not matched to a gene; V was cut back by 5 bases and J by 8 bases. The CDR3 runs 11 residues. Germline V CDR1 and CDR2: DFQATT, SNEGSKA (reference sequence). The data were taken from a study of OX40 agonist ivuxolimab in advanced cancers. Study overall: Ivuxolimab, which is an agonistic anti-OX40 (CD134) antibody, was administered to the patients.

Study-level findings and limits: Near-lowest levels of clonal expansion characterized partial responders at 0.1-3.0 mg/kg.

Source: CD4+ or CD8+ T cells sorted from blood, taken in a trial of the OX40 agonist ivuxolimab. The clonotype originates from an adult with an advanced solid tumor such as melanoma, head and neck, liver or kidney cancer. The chain employs TRBV20-1 and TRBJ1-2, with TRBD1 matching over 8 bases. The CDR3 protein is CSAATGAGYTF. The CDR3 nucleotides read TGCAGTGCTGCGACAGGGGCAGGCTACACCTTC.